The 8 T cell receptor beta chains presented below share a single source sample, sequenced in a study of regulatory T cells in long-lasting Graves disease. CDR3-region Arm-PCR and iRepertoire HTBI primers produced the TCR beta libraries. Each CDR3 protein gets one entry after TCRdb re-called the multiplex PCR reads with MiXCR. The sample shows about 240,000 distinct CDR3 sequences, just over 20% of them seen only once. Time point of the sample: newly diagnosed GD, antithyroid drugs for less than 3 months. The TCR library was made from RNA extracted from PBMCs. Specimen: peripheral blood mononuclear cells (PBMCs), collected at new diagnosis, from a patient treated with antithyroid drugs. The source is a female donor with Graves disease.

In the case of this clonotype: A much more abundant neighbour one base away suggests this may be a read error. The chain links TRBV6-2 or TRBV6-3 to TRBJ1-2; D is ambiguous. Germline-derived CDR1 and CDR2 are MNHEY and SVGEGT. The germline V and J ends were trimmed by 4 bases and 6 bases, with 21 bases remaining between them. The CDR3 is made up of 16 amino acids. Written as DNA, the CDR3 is TGTGCCAGCAGTTTCCAAGAGACGGTGGTAGGCCATGGCTACACCTTC. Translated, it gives CASSFQETVVGHGYTF.

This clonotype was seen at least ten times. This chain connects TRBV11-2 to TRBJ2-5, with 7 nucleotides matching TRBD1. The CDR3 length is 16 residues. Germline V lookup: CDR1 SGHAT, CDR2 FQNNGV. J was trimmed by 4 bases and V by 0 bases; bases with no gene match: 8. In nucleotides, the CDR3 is TGTGCCAGCAGCTTAGATCTGGCAGGGGGTGGAGAGACCCAGTACTTC. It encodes CASSLDLAGGGETQYF.

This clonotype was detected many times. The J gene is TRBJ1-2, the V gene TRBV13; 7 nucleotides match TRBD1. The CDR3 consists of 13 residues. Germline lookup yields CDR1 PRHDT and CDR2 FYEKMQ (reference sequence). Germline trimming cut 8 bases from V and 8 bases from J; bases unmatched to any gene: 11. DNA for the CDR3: TGTGCCAGCGGACAAACAGGGGTCCGCGGCTACACCTTC. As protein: CASGQTGVRGYTF.

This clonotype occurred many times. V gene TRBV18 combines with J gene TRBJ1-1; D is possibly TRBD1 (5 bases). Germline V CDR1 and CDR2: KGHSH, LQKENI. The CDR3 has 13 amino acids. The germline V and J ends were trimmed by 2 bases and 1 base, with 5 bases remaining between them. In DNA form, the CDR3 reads TGTGCCAGCTCACCAGGGGCGAACACTGAAGCTTTCTTT. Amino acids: CASSPGANTEAFF.

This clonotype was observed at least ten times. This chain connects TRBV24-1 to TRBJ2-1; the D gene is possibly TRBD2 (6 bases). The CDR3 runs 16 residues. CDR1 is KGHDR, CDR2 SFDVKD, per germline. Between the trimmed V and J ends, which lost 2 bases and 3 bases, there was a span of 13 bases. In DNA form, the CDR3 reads TGTGCCACCAGTGATTCCCTCCCCGGGGGCTACAATGAGCAGTTCTTC. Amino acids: CATSDSLPGGYNEQFF.

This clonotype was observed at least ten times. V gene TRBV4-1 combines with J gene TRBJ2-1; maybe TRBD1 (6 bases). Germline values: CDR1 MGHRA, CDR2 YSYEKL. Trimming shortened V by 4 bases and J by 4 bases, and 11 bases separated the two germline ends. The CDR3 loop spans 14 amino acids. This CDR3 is CASSRQGSYNEQFF. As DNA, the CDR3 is TGCGCCAGCAGCCGCCAGGGGTCTTACAATGAGCAGTTCTTC.

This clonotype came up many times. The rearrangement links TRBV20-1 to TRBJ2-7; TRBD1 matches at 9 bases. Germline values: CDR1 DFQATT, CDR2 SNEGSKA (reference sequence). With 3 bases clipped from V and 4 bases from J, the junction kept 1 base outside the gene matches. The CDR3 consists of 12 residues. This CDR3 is CSARGQGYEQYF. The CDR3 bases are TGCAGTGCTAGGGGACAGGGTTACGAGCAGTACTTC.

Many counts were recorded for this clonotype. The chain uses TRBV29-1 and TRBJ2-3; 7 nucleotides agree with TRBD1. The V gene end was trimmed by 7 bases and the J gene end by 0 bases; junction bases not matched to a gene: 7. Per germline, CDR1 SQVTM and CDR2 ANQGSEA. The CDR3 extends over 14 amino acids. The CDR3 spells CSARADRSTDTQYF. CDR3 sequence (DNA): TGCAGCGCCCGAGCGGACAGGAGCACAGATACGCAGTATTTT.